This T cell receptor (beta chain) is drawn from a study of blood T cell repertoires in COVID-19. Looking at the study overall: Sites in the United States, Italy and Spain provided acute and convalescent COVID-19 samples. In each case, the material was cDNA or gDNA derived from T cells, B-cell-depleted T cells, or PBMCs.

Original processing methods: For nucleated cells, counts were estimated from reference gene primer amplification. Here immunoSEQ multiplex PCR was the method, and the copy in TCRdb shows in-frame clones only, minus some. V, J and clone size are taken as reported in that table, and D and trimming were inferred from the DNA itself. The sample has some 110,000 clones; roughly 77% are singletons. V lost 4 bases and J 0 bases, leaving 11 bases between the germline ends. CDR1 and CDR2 (germline): SGHKS, YYEKEE (reference sequence). The CDR3 totals 15 residues. The sequencing sample was made of peripheral blood. This TCR derives from a man aged 55 to 70 with active or convalescent COVID-19. The chain recombines TRBV5-5 with TRBJ1-3; D might be TRBD1 (5 bases). CDR3 region: CASSPGGGSGNTIYF. In nucleotides, the CDR3 is TGTGCCAGCAGCCCCGGCGGGGGCTCTGGAAACACCATATATTTT. Based on the CDR3 plus reference TRBV5-5 and TRBJ1-3, the full variable domain is DAGVTQSPTHLIKTRGQQVTLRCSPISGHKSVSWYQQVLGQGPQFIFQYYEKEERGRGNFPDRFSARQFPNYSSELNVNALLLGDSALYLCASSPGGGSGNTIYFGEGSWLTVV.